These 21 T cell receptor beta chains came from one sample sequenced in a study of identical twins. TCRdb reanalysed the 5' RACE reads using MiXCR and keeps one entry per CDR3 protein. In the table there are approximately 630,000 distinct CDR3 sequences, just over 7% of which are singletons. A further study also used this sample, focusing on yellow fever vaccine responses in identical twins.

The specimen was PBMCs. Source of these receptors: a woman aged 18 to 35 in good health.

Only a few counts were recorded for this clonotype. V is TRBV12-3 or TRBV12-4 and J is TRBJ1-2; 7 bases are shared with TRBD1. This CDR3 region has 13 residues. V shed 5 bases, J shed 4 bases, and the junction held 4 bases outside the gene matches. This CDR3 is CASSRDSPYGYTF. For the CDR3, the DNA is TGTGCCAGCAGTCGGGACAGCCCCTATGGCTACACCTTC.

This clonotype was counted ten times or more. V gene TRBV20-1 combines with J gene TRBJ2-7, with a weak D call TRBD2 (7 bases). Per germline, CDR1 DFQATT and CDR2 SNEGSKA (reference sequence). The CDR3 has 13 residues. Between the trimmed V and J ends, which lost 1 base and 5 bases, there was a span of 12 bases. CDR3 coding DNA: TGCAGTGCTAGAGGGGGGGGGGCCAACGAGCAGTACGTC. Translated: CSARGGGANEQYV.

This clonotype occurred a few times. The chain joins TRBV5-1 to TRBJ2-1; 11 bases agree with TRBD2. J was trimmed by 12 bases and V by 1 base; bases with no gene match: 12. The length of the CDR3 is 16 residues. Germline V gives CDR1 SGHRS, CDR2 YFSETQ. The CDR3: CASSLMVAGGPGGQFF. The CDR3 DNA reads TGCGCCAGCAGCTTGATGGTAGCGGGAGGGCCCGGAGGGCAGTTCTTC.

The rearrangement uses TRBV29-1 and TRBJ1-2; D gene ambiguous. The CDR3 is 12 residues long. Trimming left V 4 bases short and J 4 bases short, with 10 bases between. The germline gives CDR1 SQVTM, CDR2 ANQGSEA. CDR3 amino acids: CSVGEASYGYTF. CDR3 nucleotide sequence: TGCAGCGTTGGCGAAGCGAGCTATGGCTACACCTTC.

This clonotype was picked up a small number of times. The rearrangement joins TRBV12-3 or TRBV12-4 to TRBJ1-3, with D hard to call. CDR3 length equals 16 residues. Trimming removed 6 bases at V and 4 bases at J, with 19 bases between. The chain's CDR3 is CASRLGVGFGGNTIYF. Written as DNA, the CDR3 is TGTGCCAGCAGGTTGGGAGTGGGGTTCGGGGGAAACACCATATATTTT.

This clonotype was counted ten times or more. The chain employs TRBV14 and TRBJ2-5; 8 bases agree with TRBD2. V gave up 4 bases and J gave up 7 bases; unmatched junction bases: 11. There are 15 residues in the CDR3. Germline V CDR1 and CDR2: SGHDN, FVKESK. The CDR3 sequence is CASSPLGLGVGTQYF. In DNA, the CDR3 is TGTGCCAGCAGCCCTTTGGGACTAGGAGTTGGGACCCAGTACTTC.

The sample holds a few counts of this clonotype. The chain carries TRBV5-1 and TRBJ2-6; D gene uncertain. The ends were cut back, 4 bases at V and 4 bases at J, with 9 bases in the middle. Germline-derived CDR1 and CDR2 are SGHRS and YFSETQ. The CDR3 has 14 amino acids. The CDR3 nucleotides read TGCGCCAGCAGCGATCTGGGAGGGGCCAACGTCCTGACTTTC. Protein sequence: CASSDLGGANVLTF.

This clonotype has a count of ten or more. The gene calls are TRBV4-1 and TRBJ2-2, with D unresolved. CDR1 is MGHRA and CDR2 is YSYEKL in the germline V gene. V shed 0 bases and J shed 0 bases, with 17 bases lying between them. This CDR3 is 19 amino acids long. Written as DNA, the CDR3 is TGCGCCAGCAGCCAAGATCCTGCCCGCTCAAGGCCGAACACCGGGGAGCTGTTTTTT. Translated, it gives CASSQDPARSRPNTGELFF.

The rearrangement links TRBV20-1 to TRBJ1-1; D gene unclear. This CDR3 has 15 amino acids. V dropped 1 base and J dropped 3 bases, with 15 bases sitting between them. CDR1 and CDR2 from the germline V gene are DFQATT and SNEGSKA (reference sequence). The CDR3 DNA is TGCAGTGCTAGAGTGCCATTAGGGCGCGACACTGAAGCTTTCTTT. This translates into CSARVPLGRDTEAFF.

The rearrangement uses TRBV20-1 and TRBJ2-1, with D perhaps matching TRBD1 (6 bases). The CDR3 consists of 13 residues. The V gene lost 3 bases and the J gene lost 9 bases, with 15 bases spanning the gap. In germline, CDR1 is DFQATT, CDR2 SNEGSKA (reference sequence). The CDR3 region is CSASLQGSGEQFF. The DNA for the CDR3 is TGCAGTGCTAGTTTGCAGGGGTCGGGTGAGCAGTTCTTC.

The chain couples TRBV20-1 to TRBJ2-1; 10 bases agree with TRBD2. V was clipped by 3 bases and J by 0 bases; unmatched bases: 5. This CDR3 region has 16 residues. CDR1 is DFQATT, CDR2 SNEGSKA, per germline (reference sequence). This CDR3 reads CSASEREGSSYNEQFF. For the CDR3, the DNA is TGCAGTGCTAGCGAGCGGGAGGGGAGCTCCTACAATGAGCAGTTCTTC.

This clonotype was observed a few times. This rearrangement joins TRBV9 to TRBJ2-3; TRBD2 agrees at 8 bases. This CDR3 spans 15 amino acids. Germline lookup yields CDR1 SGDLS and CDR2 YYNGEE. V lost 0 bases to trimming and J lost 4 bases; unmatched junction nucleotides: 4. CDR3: CASSVAGGPADTQYF. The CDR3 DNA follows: TGTGCCAGCAGCGTAGCGGGGGGGCCCGCAGATACGCAGTATTTT.

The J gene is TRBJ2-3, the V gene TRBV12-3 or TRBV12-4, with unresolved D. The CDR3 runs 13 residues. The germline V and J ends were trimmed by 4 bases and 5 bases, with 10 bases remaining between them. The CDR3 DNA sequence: TGTGCCAGCAGTTCATACCTACAAGATACGCAGTATTTT. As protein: CASSSYLQDTQYF.

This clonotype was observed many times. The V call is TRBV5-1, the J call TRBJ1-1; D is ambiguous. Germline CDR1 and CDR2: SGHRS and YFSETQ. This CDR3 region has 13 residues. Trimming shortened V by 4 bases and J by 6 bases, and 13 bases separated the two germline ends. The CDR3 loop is CASSLSNGAEAFF. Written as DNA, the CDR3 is TGCGCCAGCAGCCTATCGAACGGGGCTGAAGCTTTCTTT. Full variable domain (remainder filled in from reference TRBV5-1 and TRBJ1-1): KAGVTQTPRYLIKTRGQQVTLSCSPISGHRSVSWYQQTPGQGLQFLFEYFSETQRNKGNFPGRFSGRQFSNSRSEMNVSTLELGDSALYLCASSLSNGAEAFFGQGTRLTVV.

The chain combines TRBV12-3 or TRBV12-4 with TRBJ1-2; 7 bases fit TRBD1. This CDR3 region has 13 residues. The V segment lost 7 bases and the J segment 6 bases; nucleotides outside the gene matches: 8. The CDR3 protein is CASTWGRGDGYTF. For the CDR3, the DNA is TGTGCCAGCACCTGGGGCAGGGGGGATGGCTACACCTTC.

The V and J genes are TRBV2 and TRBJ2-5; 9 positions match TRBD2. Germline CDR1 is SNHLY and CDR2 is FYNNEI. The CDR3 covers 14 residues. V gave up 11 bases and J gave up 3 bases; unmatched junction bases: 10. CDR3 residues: CAAESSGGEETQYF. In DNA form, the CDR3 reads TGTGCCGCAGAAAGTAGCGGGGGAGAAGAGACCCAGTACTTC.

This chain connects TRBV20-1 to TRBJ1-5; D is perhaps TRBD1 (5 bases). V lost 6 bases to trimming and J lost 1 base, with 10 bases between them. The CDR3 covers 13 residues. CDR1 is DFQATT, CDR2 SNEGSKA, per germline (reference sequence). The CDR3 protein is CSAQRGSNQPQHF. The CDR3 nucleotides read TGCAGTGCGCAGCGGGGCAGCAATCAGCCCCAGCATTTT.

The CDR3 DNA is TGCAGTGCTAGAGCCGCCTTCGGGACTAGCGGGGGGAAAGAGCAGTTCTTC. Translation gives CSARAAFGTSGGKEQFF. The chain has TRBV20-1 and TRBJ2-1; 15 bases are a match to TRBD2. The germline V gene has CDR1 DFQATT and CDR2 SNEGSKA (reference sequence). This CDR3 spans 17 amino acids. J gave up 10 bases and V 1 base, and 11 bases lay outside the gene matches.

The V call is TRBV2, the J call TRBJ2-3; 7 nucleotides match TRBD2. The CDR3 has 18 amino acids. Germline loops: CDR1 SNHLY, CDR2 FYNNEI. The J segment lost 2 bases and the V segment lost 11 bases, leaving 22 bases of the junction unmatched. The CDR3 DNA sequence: TGTGCCTGCTGTTCCCCAAAGGGGCGGGGGAAAAACACAGATACGCAGTATTTT. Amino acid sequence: CACCSPKGRGKNTDTQYF.

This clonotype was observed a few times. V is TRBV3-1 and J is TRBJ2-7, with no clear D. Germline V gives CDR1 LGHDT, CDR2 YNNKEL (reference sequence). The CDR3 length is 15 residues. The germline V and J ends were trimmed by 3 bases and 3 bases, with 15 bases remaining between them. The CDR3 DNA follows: TGTGCCAGCAGCCATCTATCCCAGGCAGTCTACGAGCAGTACTTC. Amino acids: CASSHLSQAVYEQYF.

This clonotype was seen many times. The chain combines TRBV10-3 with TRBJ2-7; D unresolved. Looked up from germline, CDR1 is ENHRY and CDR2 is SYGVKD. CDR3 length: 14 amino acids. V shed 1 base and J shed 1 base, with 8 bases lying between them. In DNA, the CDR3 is TGTGCCATCAGTGAGTTACAAGAATCCTACGAGCAGTACTTC. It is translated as CAISELQESYEQYF.